Ten or more counts support the clone carrying this T cell receptor (beta chain). Arm-PCR with iRepertoire HTBI primers amplified the CDR3 regions for these TCR beta libraries. TCRdb re-derived calls from the multiplex PCR reads in MiXCR, one entry per CDR3 protein. Here the sample spans hundreds of thousands of distinct CDR3 sequences, around a fifth being singletons. This entry is derived from a study of regulatory T cells in long-lasting Graves disease. Germline assignment: CDR1 DFQATT and CDR2 SNEGSKA (reference sequence). This CDR3 is 14 amino acids long. The V end was cut by 1 base, the J end by 4 bases, with 14 bases between. Time point of the sample: persistent/refractory GD, antithyroid drugs over 5 years with positive TRAb. The authors made the TCR library using RNA they extracted from PBMCs.

Sequences were derived from peripheral blood mononuclear cells (PBMCs), sampled when the disease was refractory, from a patient treated with antithyroid drugs. V and J are TRBV20-1 and TRBJ2-7, with D unresolved. This TCR was sampled from a female donor with Graves disease. The CDR3 DNA follows: TGCAGTGCTAGAGGGCTGACTCTTAGTTACGAGCAGTACTTC. It specifies CSARGLTLSYEQYF.